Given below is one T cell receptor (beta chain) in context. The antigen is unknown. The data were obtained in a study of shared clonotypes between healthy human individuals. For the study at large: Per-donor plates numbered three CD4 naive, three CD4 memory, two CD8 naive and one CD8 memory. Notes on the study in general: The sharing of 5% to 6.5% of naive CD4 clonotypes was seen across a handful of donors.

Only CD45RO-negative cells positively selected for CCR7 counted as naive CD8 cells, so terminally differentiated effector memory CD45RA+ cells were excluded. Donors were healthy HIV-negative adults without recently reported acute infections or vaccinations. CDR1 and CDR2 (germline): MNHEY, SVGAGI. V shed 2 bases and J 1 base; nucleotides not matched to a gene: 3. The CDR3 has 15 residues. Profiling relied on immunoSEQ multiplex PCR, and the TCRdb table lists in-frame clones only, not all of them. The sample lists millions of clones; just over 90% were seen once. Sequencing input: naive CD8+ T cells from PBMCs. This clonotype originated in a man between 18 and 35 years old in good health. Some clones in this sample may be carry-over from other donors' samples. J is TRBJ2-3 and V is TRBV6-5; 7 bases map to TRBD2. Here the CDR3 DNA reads TGTGCCAGCAGTTACAATCTAGCGGGCACAGATACGCAGTATTTT. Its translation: CASSYNLAGTDTQYF.